Shown below are 19 T cell receptor beta chains from a single sample sequenced in a study of T cell therapy after organ transplantation. No antigen has been assigned to these receptors. The time point is: 4-8 weeks after completion of therapy. Clones were sequenced by immunoSEQ multiplex PCR, and TCRdb holds only the in-frame ones, with some missing. The sample yields 4,800 or so clones, approximately 74% seen once. Material: CD8+ T cells from blood, obtained after autologous CMV-specific T cell therapy. The receptors were gathered from a human patient who had received a solid organ transplant and had CMV disease. Some T cells may have come from the graft donor.

This clone has just a few counts. The V call is TRBV6-6, the J call TRBJ2-5, with TRBD1 as a possible D gene (6 bases). V lost 7 bases and J lost 10, with 25 bases in between. Per germline, CDR1 MNHNY and CDR2 SVGAGI (reference sequence). This CDR3 comprises 15 residues. CDR3 amino acids: CASTEFPLQGSIQYF. In DNA form, the CDR3 reads TGTGCCAGCACCGAATTCCCCCTCCAGGGGAGTATCCAGTACTTC.

In DNA form, the CDR3 reads TGTGCCAGCAGCCCTAGACTAGCACCAGATACGCAGTATTTT. Amino acid sequence: CASSPRLAPDTQYF. The rearrangement joins TRBV7-9 to TRBJ2-3; 7 nucleotides match TRBD2. The CDR3 consists of 14 residues. V shed 5 bases, J shed 4 bases, and the junction held 6 bases outside the gene matches. CDR1 and CDR2 from the germline V gene are SEHNR and FQNEAQ (reference sequence).

The chain employs TRBV15 and TRBJ1-4; the D gene is possibly TRBD1 (5 bases). Germline CDR1 LNHNV, CDR2 YYDKDF (reference sequence). The CDR3 is 16 residues long. V was clipped by 0 bases and J by 1 base, with 9 bases between them. The CDR3 here is CATSRDLGGTNEKLFF. In DNA form, the CDR3 reads TGTGCCACCAGCAGAGATCTGGGGGGAACTAATGAAAAACTGTTTTTT.

This clone came up once. The chain recombines TRBV6-5 with TRBJ2-2; D gene unclear. Trimming stripped 6 bases from V and 7 bases from J, with 15 bases between. This CDR3 has 14 residues. The germline V gene has CDR1 MNHEY and CDR2 SVGAGI. The DNA for the CDR3 is TGTGCCAGCAGCTACAGTAGGGTCGGCGGGGAGCTGTTTTTT. Encoded protein: CASSYSRVGGELFF.

This clone was recorded a few times. This chain links TRBV6-6 with TRBJ2-5; D perhaps matches TRBD1 (5 bases). There are 13 residues in the CDR3. In germline, CDR1 is MNHNY, CDR2 SVGAGI (reference sequence). Trimming removed 0 bases from V and 8 bases from J, with 10 bases in between. CDR3 in DNA: TGTGCCAGCAGTTACTCGAACCAGGGCACCCAGTACTTC. Translated: CASSYSNQGTQYF.

CDR3 coding DNA: TGTGCCAGCAGCTTTAGCGCGGGAGGTTTGGGAGATACGCAGTATTTT. Encoded protein: CASSFSAGGLGDTQYF. The chain carries TRBV5-4 and TRBJ2-3; 8 bases agree with TRBD2. Trimming cost V 2 bases and J 5 bases; bases outside gene matches: 10. Germline CDR1 SGHNT, CDR2 YYREEE (reference sequence). The CDR3 extends over 16 amino acids.

V gene TRBV4-3 combines with J gene TRBJ2-1, with 9 bases aligning to TRBD1. The CDR3 extends over 16 amino acids. V gave up 1 base and J gave up 2 bases; unmatched junction bases: 3. CDR1 is LGHNA and CDR2 is YSLEER in the germline V gene. The CDR3 is CASSQGGTGPYNEQFF. In DNA, the CDR3 is TGCGCCAGCAGCCAAGGGGGGACAGGGCCCTACAATGAGCAGTTCTTC.

As DNA, the CDR3 is TGTGCCAGCAGCTCCGGAGGGGGGAATGAGCAGTTCTTC. Encoded protein: CASSSGGGNEQFF. The rearrangement joins TRBV7-3 to TRBJ2-1; D assignment may be TRBD1 or TRBD2 (6 bases each). CDR1 is SGHTA, CDR2 FQGTGA, per germline. The V gene lost 4 bases and the J gene lost 7 bases, with 11 bases spanning the gap. The CDR3 spans 13 residues.

The chain joins TRBV28 to TRBJ1-6; 7 bases agree with TRBD1. Germline loops: CDR1 MDHEN, CDR2 SYDVKM. The CDR3 has 17 amino acids. Unmatched junction bases numbered 8, after V lost 6 bases and J lost 0 bases. The CDR3 region is CASRSSQGNSYNSPLHF. In DNA form, the CDR3 reads TGTGCCAGCAGATCCTCACAGGGGAACTCCTATAATTCACCCCTCCACTTT.

This clone rates as medium-sized. This sequence joins TRBV6-4 and TRBJ2-1; no clear D gene. Trimming took off 2 bases at V and 3 bases at J, with 11 bases between the two ends. Germline values: CDR1 MRHNA, CDR2 SNTAGT. This CDR3 comprises 15 residues. CDR3: CASSDRERDYNEQFF. Here the CDR3 DNA reads TGTGCCAGCAGTGACAGGGAAAGGGACTACAATGAGCAGTTCTTC.

The chain couples TRBV28 to TRBJ1-2; a possible D gene is TRBD1 (5 bases). Trimming stripped 7 bases from V and 7 bases from J, with 22 bases between. CDR1 and CDR2 from the germline V gene are MDHEN and SYDVKM. CDR3 length equals 15 residues. CDR3 protein: CASTPEGRQAIGYTF. The CDR3 DNA reads as TGTGCCAGCACCCCGGAGGGGCGACAAGCTATTGGCTACACCTTC.

This clone is medium-sized in the sample. This chain links TRBV27 with TRBJ2-1, with 10 positions matching TRBD2. J was trimmed by 0 bases and V by 2 bases; bases with no gene match: 1. Germline CDR1 MNHEY, CDR2 SMNVEV (reference sequence). The CDR3 has 16 amino acids. The CDR3 DNA follows: TGTGCCAGCAGTTTACGGACTAGCGGCTCCTACAATGAGCAGTTCTTC. Translated: CASSLRTSGSYNEQFF.

On this clone: An end of the junction does not agree with germline; a read error may underlie this. V gene TRBV7-9 combines with J gene TRBJ2-7; no clear D. The CDR3 is 14 residues long. Germline assignment: CDR1 SEHNR and CDR2 FQNEAQ (reference sequence). This CDR3 reads CASSLGPAAYEQYF. The CDR3 coding sequence is TGTGCCAGCAGTTTAGGGCCGGCTGCCTACGAGCAGTACTTC. The full variable domain, in which reference TRBV7-9 and TRBJ2-7 provide the parts outside the CDR3, is DTGVSQNPRHKITKRGQNVTFRCDPISEHNRLYWYRQTLGQGPEFLTYFQNEAQLEKSRLLSDRFSAERPKGSFSTLEIQRTEQGDSAMYLCASSLGPAAYEQYFGPGTRLTVT.

This sequence joins TRBV30 and TRBJ2-7; 11 bases line up with TRBD2. J was trimmed by 3 bases and V by 2 bases; bases with no gene match: 9. Per the germline V gene, CDR1 is GTSNPN and CDR2 is SVGIG (reference sequence). There are 16 residues in the CDR3. This CDR3 reads CAWSRQTSGDLYEQYF. CDR3 bases: TGTGCCTGGAGTCGCCAGACTAGCGGGGATCTCTACGAGCAGTACTTC.

This chain connects TRBV9 to TRBJ1-1, with 10 nucleotides matching TRBD1. There are 16 residues in the CDR3. From germline, CDR1 is SGDLS and CDR2 YYNGEE. The ends lost 0 bases at V and 1 base at J; junction bases unmatched: 3. In DNA form, the CDR3 reads TGTGCCAGCAGCGTAGGGGGACAGGGGACGAACACTGAAGCTTTCTTT. Amino acids: CASSVGGQGTNTEAFF.

This clone has only a few counts. A far larger clone differs by one base, so this is likely a read error. This chain joins TRBV4-3 and TRBJ1-4; no firm D call. This CDR3 is built from 17 residues. The V end was cut by 0 bases, the J end by 8 bases, with 19 bases between. CDR1 LGHNA and CDR2 YSLEER come from the germline V gene. This CDR3 is CASSQDGRVGYGEKLFF. For the CDR3, the DNA is TGCGCCAGCAGCCAAGATGGGCGGGTGGGGTACGGGGAAAAACTGTTTTTT.

This clone occurred a few times. This rearrangement joins TRBV27 to TRBJ1-2; 9 positions agree with TRBD1. V shed 10 bases, J shed 6 bases, and the junction held 9 bases outside the gene matches. Germline CDR1 MNHEY, CDR2 SMNVEV (reference sequence). This CDR3 is built from 13 residues. CDR3 amino acids: CATGTGPLHGYTF. The DNA for the CDR3 is TGTGCCACCGGGACAGGGCCCCTCCATGGCTACACCTTC.

This sequence joins TRBV5-1 and TRBJ2-1, with a possible D match to TRBD2 (5 bases). The length of the CDR3 is 14 residues. CDR1 is SGHRS, CDR2 YFSETQ, per germline. V dropped 2 bases and J dropped 7 bases, with 13 bases sitting between them. The CDR3 DNA reads TGCGCCAGCAGCTTAACGGGGATGTCGAATGAGCAGTTCTTC. It translates to CASSLTGMSNEQFF. Together with reference TRBV5-1 and TRBJ2-1, the CDR3 gives the full variable domain: KAGVTQTPRYLIKTRGQQVTLSCSPISGHRSVSWYQQTPGQGLQFLFEYFSETQRNKGNFPGRFSGRQFSNSRSEMNVSTLELGDSALYLCASSLTGMSNEQFFGPGTRLTVL.

The chain has TRBV27 and TRBJ2-7; tentatively, D is TRBD2 (5 bases). This CDR3 region has 13 residues. Trimming cost V 5 bases and J 4 bases, with 12 bases left between them. Germline lookup yields CDR1 MNHEY and CDR2 SMNVEV (reference sequence). DNA for the CDR3: TGTGCCAGCAGTCCCACAGAGGGTTACGAGCAGTACTTC. Residues: CASSPTEGYEQYF.